The next 10 T cell receptor beta chains were all read from a single sample in a study of blood T cell repertoires in COVID-19. TCRdb's copy holds only in-frame clones and misses some; the assay was immunoSEQ multiplex PCR. Of tens of thousands of clones listed, roughly 85% are singletons. Sequencing was performed on peripheral blood. The source of these receptors is a human donor in a cohort sampled during active COVID-19.

The chain is built from TRBV27 and TRBJ1-3; 7 positions agree with TRBD1. Germline V gene lookup returns CDR1 MNHEY and CDR2 SMNVEV (reference sequence). V trimming: 6 bases; J trimming: 1 base; junction bases outside the gene matches: 9. The CDR3 length is 16 residues. The DNA of the CDR3 is TGTGCCAGCAGCCCACGAGGGACAGCTTCTGGAAACACCATATATTTT. Amino acids: CASSPRGTASGNTIYF.

In this sample, this clone turned up many times. This sequence joins TRBV9 and TRBJ2-3, with TRBD1 identical over 7 bases. CDR1 is SGDLS and CDR2 is YYNGEE in the germline V gene. The junction had 12 bases not matched to a gene; V was cut back by 0 bases and J by 2 bases. The CDR3 runs to 18 residues. CDR3 coding DNA: TGTGCCAGCAGCGTAGAGGGGGCTAGCCAGGGGTTCACAGATACGCAGTATTTT. It yields the protein CASSVEGASQGFTDTQYF.

The chain is built from TRBV6-5 and TRBJ1-1; maybe TRBD1 (6 bases). The length of the CDR3 is 14 residues. Trimming cost V 7 bases and J 4 bases, with 16 bases left between them. Germline CDR1 is MNHEY and CDR2 is SVGAGI. CDR3 sequence reads: CASTKQGWGTEAFF. Written as DNA, the CDR3 is TGTGCCAGCACAAAACAGGGTTGGGGCACTGAAGCTTTCTTT.

The V call is TRBV11-2, the J call TRBJ2-7; D is uncertain. Trimming cost V 0 bases and J 3 bases, with 6 bases left between them. The germline CDR1 and CDR2 sequences are SGHAT and FQNNGV. The CDR3 extends over 13 amino acids. As DNA, the CDR3 is TGTGCCAGCAGCTTAGACGCAGGCTACGAGCAGTACTTC. This encodes CASSLDAGYEQYF.

The rearrangement joins TRBV4-2 to TRBJ1-1; D uncertain. The CDR3 covers 13 residues. The germline CDR1 and CDR2 sequences are LGHNA and YNFKEQ. V lost 5 bases and J 1 base, leaving 8 bases between the germline ends. The CDR3: CASSDIGNTEAFF. The CDR3 region has the DNA TGTGCCAGCAGCGACATAGGGAACACTGAAGCTTTCTTT.

V usage is TRBV28 and J usage is TRBJ1-4; D might be TRBD1 (5 bases). Trimming shortened V by 2 bases and J by 8 bases, and 6 bases separated the two germline ends. From germline, CDR1 is MDHEN and CDR2 SYDVKM. The CDR3 covers 12 residues. The CDR3 protein is CASSLRGEKLFF. The CDR3, as DNA: TGTGCCAGCAGTTTAAGGGGAGAAAAACTGTTTTTT.

The chain employs TRBV30 and TRBJ1-2; 8 bases fit TRBD1. The CDR3 has 13 amino acids. With V trimmed by 0 bases and J by 9 bases, 6 bases remained unmatched. Germline assignment: CDR1 GTSNPN and CDR2 SVGIG (reference sequence). The CDR3 spells CAWSVGQGVRYTF. CDR3 nucleotides: TGTGCCTGGAGTGTAGGACAGGGAGTTCGCTACACCTTC.

The rearrangement uses TRBV28 and TRBJ1-5; 12 nucleotides align to TRBD1. V trimming: 8 bases; J trimming: 7 bases; junction bases outside the gene matches: 12. This CDR3 spans 16 amino acids. Germline V gives CDR1 MDHEN, CDR2 SYDVKM. CDR3 nucleotide sequence: TGTGCCAGCCATAGTCCGGGACAGGGGGCAAGGCAGCCCCAGCATTTT. Encoded protein: CASHSPGQGARQPQHF.

This rearrangement joins TRBV19 to TRBJ1-5, with D tentatively TRBD1 (6 bases). The ends were cut back, 9 bases at V and 3 bases at J, with 18 bases in the middle. The germline gives CDR1 LNHDA, CDR2 SQIVND (reference sequence). The CDR3 has 15 residues. The CDR3 nucleotides are TGTGCCAGCAGGGCCCGCCAGGGGATCAATCAGCCCCAGCATTTT. It codes for CASRARQGINQPQHF.

This chain joins TRBV28 and TRBJ2-1, with TRBD2 as a possible D gene (6 bases). The germline V gene encodes CDR1 MDHEN and CDR2 SYDVKM. The CDR3 is 15 residues long. The V end lost 3 bases, the J end lost 8 bases, and 17 bases lay between the germline ends. This CDR3 is CASSFLDSWGDEQFF. DNA for the CDR3: TGTGCCAGCAGTTTTCTAGACTCCTGGGGGGATGAGCAGTTCTTC.